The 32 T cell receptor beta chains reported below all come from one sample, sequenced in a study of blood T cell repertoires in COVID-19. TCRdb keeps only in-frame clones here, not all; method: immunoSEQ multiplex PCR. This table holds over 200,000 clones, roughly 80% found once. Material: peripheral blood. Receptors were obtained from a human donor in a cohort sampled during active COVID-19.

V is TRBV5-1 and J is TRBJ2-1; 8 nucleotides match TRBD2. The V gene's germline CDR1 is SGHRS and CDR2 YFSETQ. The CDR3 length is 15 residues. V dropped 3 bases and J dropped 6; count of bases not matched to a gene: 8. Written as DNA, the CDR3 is TGCGCCAGCAGCTCTCAACCGGGACTAGTCAATGAGCAGTTCTTC. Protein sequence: CASSSQPGLVNEQFF.

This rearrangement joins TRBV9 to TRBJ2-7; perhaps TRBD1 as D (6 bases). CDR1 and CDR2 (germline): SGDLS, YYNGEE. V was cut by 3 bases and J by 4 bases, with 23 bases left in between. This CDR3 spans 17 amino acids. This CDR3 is CASSEGDDRSRLYEQYF. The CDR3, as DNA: TGTGCCAGCAGCGAGGGGGACGACAGGAGTCGCCTTTACGAGCAGTACTTC.

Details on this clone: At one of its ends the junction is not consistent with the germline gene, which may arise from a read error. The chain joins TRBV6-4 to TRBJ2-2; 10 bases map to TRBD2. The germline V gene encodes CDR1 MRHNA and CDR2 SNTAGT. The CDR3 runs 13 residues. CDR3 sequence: CTSRTSGTGELFF. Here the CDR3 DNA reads TGTACCAGCAGGACTAGCGGCACCGGGGAGCTGTTTTTT.

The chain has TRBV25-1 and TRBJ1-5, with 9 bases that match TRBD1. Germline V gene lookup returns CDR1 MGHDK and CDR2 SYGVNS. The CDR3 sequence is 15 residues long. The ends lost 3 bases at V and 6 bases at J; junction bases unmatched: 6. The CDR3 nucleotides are TGTGCCAGCAGTGATACAGGGGGCCGCGGTCAGCCCCAGCATTTT. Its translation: CASSDTGGRGQPQHF.

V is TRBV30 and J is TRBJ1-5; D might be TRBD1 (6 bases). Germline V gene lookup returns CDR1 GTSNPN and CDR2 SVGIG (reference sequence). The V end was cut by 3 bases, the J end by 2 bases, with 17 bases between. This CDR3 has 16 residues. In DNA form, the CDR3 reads TGTGCCTGGAGCGTAACAGGGAACGAAGGCAATCAGCCCCAGCATTTT. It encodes CAWSVTGNEGNQPQHF.

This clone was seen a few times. The CDR3 DNA reads TGTGCCAGCATCCCGACAGGGGGGCCAGGAGGCTACACCTTC. Translating it yields CASIPTGGPGGYTF. The gene calls are TRBV2 and TRBJ1-2; TRBD1 agrees at 9 bases. The V segment lost 7 bases and the J segment 8 bases; nucleotides outside the gene matches: 11. The CDR3 totals 14 residues. In germline, CDR1 is SNHLY, CDR2 FYNNEI.

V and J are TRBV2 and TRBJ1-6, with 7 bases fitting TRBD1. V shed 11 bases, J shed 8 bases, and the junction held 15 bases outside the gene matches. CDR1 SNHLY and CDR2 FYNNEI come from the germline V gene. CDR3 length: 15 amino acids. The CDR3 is CAGLGGQAPYSPLHF. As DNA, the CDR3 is TGTGCCGGGCTCGGTGGACAGGCCCCTTATTCACCCCTCCACTTT.

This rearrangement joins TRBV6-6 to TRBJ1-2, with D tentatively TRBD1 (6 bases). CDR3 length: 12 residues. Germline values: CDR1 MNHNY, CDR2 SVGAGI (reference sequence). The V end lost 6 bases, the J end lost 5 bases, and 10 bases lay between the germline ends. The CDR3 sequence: CASRDSLYGYTF. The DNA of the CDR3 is TGTGCCAGCAGGGACAGCCTGTATGGCTACACCTTC.

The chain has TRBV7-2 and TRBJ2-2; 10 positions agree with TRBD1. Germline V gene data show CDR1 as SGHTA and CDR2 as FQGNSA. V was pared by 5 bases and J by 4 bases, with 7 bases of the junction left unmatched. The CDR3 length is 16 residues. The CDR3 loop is CASSLRTGGGTGELFF. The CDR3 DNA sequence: TGTGCCAGCAGCCTACGGACAGGGGGAGGCACCGGGGAGCTGTTTTTT.

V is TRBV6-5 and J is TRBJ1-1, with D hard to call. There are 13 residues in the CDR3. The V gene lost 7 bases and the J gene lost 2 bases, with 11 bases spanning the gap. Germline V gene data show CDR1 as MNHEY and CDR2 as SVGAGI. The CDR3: CASMREGNTEAFF. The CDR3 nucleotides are TGTGCCAGCATGAGGGAGGGCAACACTGAAGCTTTCTTT.

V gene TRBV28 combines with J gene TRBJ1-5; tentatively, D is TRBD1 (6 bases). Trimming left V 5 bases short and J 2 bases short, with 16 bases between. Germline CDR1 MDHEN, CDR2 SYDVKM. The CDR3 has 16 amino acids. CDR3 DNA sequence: TGTGCCAGCAGTATAGGGGGGGCGCGTGGCAATCAGCCCCAGCATTTT. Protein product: CASSIGGARGNQPQHF.

The chain's CDR3 is CASSIGLAGLTYEQYF. Here the CDR3 DNA reads TGCGCCAGCAGCATAGGACTAGCGGGACTGACCTACGAGCAGTACTTC. The chain couples TRBV4-1 to TRBJ2-7, with 12 bases matching TRBD2. This CDR3 contains 16 residues. V trimming: 5 bases; J trimming: 2 bases; junction bases outside the gene matches: 7. The germline gives CDR1 MGHRA, CDR2 YSYEKL.

CDR3 nucleotides: TGTGCCAGCAGCGTAGCCCCAGCGGGAATGGTTCAAGATACGCAGTATTTT. As protein: CASSVAPAGMVQDTQYF. V usage is TRBV9 and J usage is TRBJ2-3, with TRBD2 matching over 7 bases. V lost 0 bases to trimming and J lost 5 bases; unmatched junction nucleotides: 12. The CDR3 covers 17 residues. CDR1 and CDR2 (germline): SGDLS, YYNGEE.

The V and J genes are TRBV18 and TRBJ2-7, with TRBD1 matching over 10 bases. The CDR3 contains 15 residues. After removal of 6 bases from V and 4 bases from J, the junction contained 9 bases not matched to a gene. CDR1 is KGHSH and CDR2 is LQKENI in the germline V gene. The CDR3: CASSPQGQGRYEQYF. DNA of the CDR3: TGTGCCAGCTCCCCCCAGGGACAGGGGAGGTACGAGCAGTACTTC.

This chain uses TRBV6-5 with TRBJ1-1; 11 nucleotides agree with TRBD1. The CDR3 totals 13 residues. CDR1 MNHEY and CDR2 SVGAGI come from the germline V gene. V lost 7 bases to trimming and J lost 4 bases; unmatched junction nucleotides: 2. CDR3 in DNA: TGTGCCAGCATTGGGACAGGGGGCACTGAAGCTTTCTTT. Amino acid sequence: CASIGTGGTEAFF.

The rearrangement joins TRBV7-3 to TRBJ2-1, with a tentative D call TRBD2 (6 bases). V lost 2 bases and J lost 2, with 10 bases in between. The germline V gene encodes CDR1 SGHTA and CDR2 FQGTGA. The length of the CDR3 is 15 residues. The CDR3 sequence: CASSLDGGTYNEQFF. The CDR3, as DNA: TGTGCCAGCAGCTTAGATGGCGGGACCTACAATGAGCAGTTCTTC.

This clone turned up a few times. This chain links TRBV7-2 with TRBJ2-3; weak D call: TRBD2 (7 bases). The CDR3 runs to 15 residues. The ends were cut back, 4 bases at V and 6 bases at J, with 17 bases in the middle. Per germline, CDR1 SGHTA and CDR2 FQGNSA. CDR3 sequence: CASSSVGGPWDTQYF. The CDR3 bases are TGTGCCAGCAGCTCGGTGGGGGGGCCATGGGATACGCAGTATTTT.

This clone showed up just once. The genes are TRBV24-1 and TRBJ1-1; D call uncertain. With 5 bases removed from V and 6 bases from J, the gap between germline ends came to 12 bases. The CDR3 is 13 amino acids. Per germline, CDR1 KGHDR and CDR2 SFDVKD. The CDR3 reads CATSVGGGSEAFF. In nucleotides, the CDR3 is TGTGCCACCAGTGTGGGCGGAGGGTCTGAAGCTTTCTTT.

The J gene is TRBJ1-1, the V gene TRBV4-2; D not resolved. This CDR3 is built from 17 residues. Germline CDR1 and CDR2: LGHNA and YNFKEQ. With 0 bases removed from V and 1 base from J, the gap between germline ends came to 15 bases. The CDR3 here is CASSQDRYGGQNTEAFF. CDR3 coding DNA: TGTGCCAGCAGCCAAGATCGGTATGGCGGCCAGAACACTGAAGCTTTCTTT.

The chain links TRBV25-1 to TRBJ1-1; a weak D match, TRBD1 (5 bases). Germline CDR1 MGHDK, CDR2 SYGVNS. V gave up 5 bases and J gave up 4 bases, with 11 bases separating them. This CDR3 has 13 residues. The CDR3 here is CASSKGRFTEAFF. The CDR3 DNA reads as TGTGCCAGCAGTAAGGGGAGGTTCACTGAAGCTTTCTTT.

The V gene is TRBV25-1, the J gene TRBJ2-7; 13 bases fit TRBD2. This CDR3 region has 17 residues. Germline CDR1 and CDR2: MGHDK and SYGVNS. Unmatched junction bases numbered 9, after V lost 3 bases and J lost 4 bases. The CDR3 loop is CASSDPRGLAGEYEQYF. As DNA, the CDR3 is TGTGCCAGCAGTGACCCACGCGGACTAGCGGGAGAGTACGAGCAGTACTTC.

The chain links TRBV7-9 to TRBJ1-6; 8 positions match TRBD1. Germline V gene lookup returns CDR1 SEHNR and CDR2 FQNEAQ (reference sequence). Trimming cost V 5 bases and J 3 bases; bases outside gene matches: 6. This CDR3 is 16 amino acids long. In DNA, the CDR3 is TGTGCCAGCAGCCACCTCAGGGGGCTCTATAATTCACCCCTCCACTTT. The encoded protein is CASSHLRGLYNSPLHF.

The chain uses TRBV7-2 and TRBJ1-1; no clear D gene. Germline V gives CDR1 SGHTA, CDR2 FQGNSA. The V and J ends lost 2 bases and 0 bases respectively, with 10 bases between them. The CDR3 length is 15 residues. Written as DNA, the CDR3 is TGTGCCAGCAGCTTACACGGGTTCATGAACACTGAAGCTTTCTTT. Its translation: CASSLHGFMNTEAFF. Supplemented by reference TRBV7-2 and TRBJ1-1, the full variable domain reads GAGVSQSPSNKVTEKGKDVELRCDPISGHTALYWYRQSLGQGLEFLIYFQGNSAPDKSGLPSDRFSAERTGGSVSTLTIQRTQQEDSAVYLCASSLHGFMNTEAFFGQGTRLTVV.

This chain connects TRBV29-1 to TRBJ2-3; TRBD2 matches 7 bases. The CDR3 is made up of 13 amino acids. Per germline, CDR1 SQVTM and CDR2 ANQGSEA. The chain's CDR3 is CSAGGGRGDTQYF. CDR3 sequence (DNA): TGCAGTGCGGGCGGCGGGAGAGGAGATACGCAGTATTTT.

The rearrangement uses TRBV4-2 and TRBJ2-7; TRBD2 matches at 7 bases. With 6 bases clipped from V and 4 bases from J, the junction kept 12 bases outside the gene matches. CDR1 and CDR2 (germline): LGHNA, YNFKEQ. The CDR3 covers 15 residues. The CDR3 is CASSMIGEGLYEQYF. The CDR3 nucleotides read TGTGCCAGCAGTATGATCGGGGAGGGCCTGTACGAGCAGTACTTC.

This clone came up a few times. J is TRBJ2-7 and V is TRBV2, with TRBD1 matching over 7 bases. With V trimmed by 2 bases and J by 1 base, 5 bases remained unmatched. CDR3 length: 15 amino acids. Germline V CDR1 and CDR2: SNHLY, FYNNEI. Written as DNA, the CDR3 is TGTGCCAGCAGTGAACACAGGGGACCATCCTACGAGCAGTACTTC. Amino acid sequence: CASSEHRGPSYEQYF.

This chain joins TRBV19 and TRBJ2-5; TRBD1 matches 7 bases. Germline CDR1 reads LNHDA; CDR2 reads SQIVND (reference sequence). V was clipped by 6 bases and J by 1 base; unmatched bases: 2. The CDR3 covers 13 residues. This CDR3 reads CASRGQFQETQYF. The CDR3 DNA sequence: TGTGCCAGTAGGGGACAGTTCCAAGAGACCCAGTACTTC.

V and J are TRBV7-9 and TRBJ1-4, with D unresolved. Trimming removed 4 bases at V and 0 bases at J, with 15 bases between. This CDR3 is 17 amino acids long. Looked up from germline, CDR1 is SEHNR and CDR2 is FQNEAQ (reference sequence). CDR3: CASSSPTGITTNEKLFF. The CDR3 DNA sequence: TGTGCCAGCAGCTCGCCGACGGGGATCACAACTAATGAAAAACTGTTTTTT.

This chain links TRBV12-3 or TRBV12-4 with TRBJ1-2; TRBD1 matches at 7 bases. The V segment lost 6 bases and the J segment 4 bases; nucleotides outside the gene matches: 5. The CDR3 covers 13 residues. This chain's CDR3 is CASRQGDFYGYTF. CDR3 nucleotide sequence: TGTGCCAGCAGGCAGGGGGATTTCTATGGCTACACCTTC.

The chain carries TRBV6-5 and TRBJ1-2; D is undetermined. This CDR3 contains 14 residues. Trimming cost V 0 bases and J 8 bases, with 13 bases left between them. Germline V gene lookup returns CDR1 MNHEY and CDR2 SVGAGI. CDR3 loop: CASSYSVGGDGYTF. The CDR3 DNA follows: TGTGCCAGCAGTTACTCGGTCGGCGGAGACGGCTACACCTTC.

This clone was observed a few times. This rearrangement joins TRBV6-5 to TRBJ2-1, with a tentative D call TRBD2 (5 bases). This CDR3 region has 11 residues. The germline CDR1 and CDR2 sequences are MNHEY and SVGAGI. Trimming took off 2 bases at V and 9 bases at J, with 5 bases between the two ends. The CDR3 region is CASSYRGEQFF. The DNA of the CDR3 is TGTGCCAGCAGTTACCGGGGTGAGCAGTTCTTC.

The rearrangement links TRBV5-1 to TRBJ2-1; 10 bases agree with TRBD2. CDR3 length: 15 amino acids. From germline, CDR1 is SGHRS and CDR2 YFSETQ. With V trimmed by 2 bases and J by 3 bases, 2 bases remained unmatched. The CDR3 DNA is TGCGCCAGCAGCTTTCTAGCGGGAGACTACAATGAGCAGTTCTTC. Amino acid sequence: CASSFLAGDYNEQFF.